These T cell receptor beta chains were read from a single sample in a study of shared clonotypes between healthy human individuals. The repertoire was sequenced with immunoSEQ multiplex PCR; TCRdb's copy has only in-frame clones and lacks some. The sample shows fewer than 850,000 clones, roughly 91% of them seen only once. Sequencing was done on a sample of memory CD8+ T cells from PBMCs. These receptors all come from a man younger than 35 in good health. Some clones in this sample may be carry-over from other donors' samples. Each CDR3 is given without its conserved first and last residue. Each record gives: V gene, CDR3 length, J gene, CDR3 protein.

V gene: TRBV7-3
CDR3 length: 11
J gene: TRBJ2-1
CDR3 protein: ASSLGLNNEQF

V gene: TRBV9
CDR3 length: 13
J gene: TRBJ2-2
CDR3 protein: ASSVARGLTGELF

V gene: TRBV10-3
CDR3 length: 11
J gene: TRBJ2-7
CDR3 protein: AISRDRDYEQY

V gene: TRBV27
CDR3 length: 14
J gene: TRBJ2-1
CDR3 protein: ASSLYGTSGFYEQF

V gene: TRBV27
CDR3 length: 13
J gene: TRBJ2-2
CDR3 protein: ASTGEQGNTGELF

V gene: TRBV7-6
CDR3 length: 15
J gene: TRBJ2-6
CDR3 protein: ASSLGTGGAGANVLT

V gene: TRBV2
CDR3 length: 12
J gene: TRBJ2-3
CDR3 protein: ATFSGNTPDTQY

V gene: TRBV11-3
CDR3 length: 10
J gene: TRBJ2-7
CDR3 protein: ASSPPDYEQY

V gene: TRBV11-3
CDR3 length: 11
J gene: TRBJ2-5
CDR3 protein: ASSLGIQETQY

V gene: TRBV7-9
CDR3 length: 13
J gene: TRBJ1-4
CDR3 protein: ASSFLRGAGEKLF

V gene: TRBV6-5
CDR3 length: 13
J gene: TRBJ2-6
CDR3 protein: ASLSRVSGANVLT

V gene: TRBV6-5
CDR3 length: 12
J gene: TRBJ2-7
CDR3 protein: ASSYGGTSYEQY

V gene: TRBV11-3
CDR3 length: 13
J gene: TRBJ2-7
CDR3 protein: ASSSGPRGPYEQY

V gene: TRBV5-1
CDR3 length: 17
J gene: TRBJ2-5
CDR3 protein: ASSFGTPRVRGFFETQY

V gene: TRBV27
CDR3 length: 10
J gene: TRBJ2-7
CDR3 protein: ASSLLGGSQY

V gene: TRBV28
CDR3 length: 12
J gene: TRBJ1-2
CDR3 protein: ASRETGWLYGYT

V gene: TRBV29-1
CDR3 length: 11
J gene: TRBJ2-7
CDR3 protein: SVEVARSYEQY

V gene: TRBV6-6
CDR3 length: 12
J gene: TRBJ1-1
CDR3 protein: ASSYGGGNTEAF

V gene: TRBV12-5
CDR3 length: 11
J gene: TRBJ1-5
CDR3 protein: ASGQDGNQPQH

V gene: TRBV30
CDR3 length: 10
J gene: TRBJ2-5
CDR3 protein: AWNWGRETQY

V gene: TRBV11-3
CDR3 length: 12
J gene: TRBJ2-1
CDR3 protein: ASSLGFLGGEQF

V gene: TRBV7-9
CDR3 length: 13
J gene: TRBJ1-2
CDR3 protein: ASTNTTGAYYGYT

V gene: TRBV27
CDR3 length: 10
J gene: TRBJ2-3
CDR3 protein: ASSLGGDTQY

V gene: TRBV15
CDR3 length: 12
J gene: TRBJ1-1
CDR3 protein: ATSRPESNTEAF

V gene: TRBV5-4
CDR3 length: 14
J gene: TRBJ2-2
CDR3 protein: ASGPRTGTNTGELF

V gene: TRBV4-2
CDR3 length: 13
J gene: TRBJ2-1
CDR3 protein: ASSLQAGGVYEQF

V gene: TRBV28
CDR3 length: 13
J gene: TRBJ2-1
CDR3 protein: ASSPGQPGGNEQF

V gene: TRBV7-9
CDR3 length: 12
J gene: TRBJ2-3
CDR3 protein: ASSLRGRPDTQY

V gene: TRBV7-7
CDR3 length: 14
J gene: TRBJ2-1
CDR3 protein: ASSNTGARTYNEQF

V gene: TRBV10-3
CDR3 length: 14
J gene: TRBJ1-1
CDR3 protein: AISEPLDRENTEAF

V gene: TRBV14
CDR3 length: 10
J gene: TRBJ1-2
CDR3 protein: ASSQGGYGYT

V gene: TRBV6-4
CDR3 length: 14
J gene: TRBJ1-1
CDR3 protein: ASNDSTGGLDTEAF

V gene: TRBV28
CDR3 length: 13
J gene: TRBJ2-7
CDR3 protein: ASSTPSGRSYEQY

V gene: TRBV5-1
CDR3 length: 12
J gene: TRBJ1-2
CDR3 protein: ASSLDLGRYGYT

V gene: TRBV5-8
CDR3 length: 14
J gene: TRBJ2-1
CDR3 protein: ASRDRGGEAYNEQF

V gene: TRBV27
CDR3 length: 13
J gene: TRBJ2-7
CDR3 protein: ASSPRTGGSYEQY

V gene: TRBV27
CDR3 length: 12
J gene: TRBJ2-1
CDR3 protein: ASSPIPAGGPMF

V gene: TRBV9
CDR3 length: 14
J gene: TRBJ2-2
CDR3 protein: ASSVSSETSAGELF

V gene: TRBV29-1
CDR3 length: 11
J gene: TRBJ1-1
CDR3 protein: SAGTGVNTEAF

V gene: TRBV7-8
CDR3 length: 14
J gene: TRBJ2-7
CDR3 protein: ASSFNEAGLPYEQY

V gene: TRBV7-9
CDR3 length: 13
J gene: TRBJ2-1
CDR3 protein: ASSLSRGRVNEQF

V gene: TRBV25-1
CDR3 length: 14
J gene: TRBJ2-6
CDR3 protein: ASSKRTYSGANVLT

V gene: TRBV5-4
CDR3 length: 11
J gene: TRBJ2-1
CDR3 protein: ASSGTGISEQF

V gene: TRBV4-3
CDR3 length: 13
J gene: TRBJ2-2
CDR3 protein: ASSHRRGHTGELF

V gene: TRBV10-3
CDR3 length: 11
J gene: TRBJ2-5
CDR3 protein: AISESRVETQY

V gene: TRBV28
CDR3 length: 12
J gene: TRBJ2-5
CDR3 protein: ASSWTGLQETQY

V gene: TRBV13
CDR3 length: 13
J gene: TRBJ1-2
CDR3 protein: ASSLGRGDVYGYT

V gene: TRBV27
CDR3 length: 13
J gene: TRBJ1-2
CDR3 protein: ASTTAFGQNYGYT

V gene: TRBV28
CDR3 length: 13
J gene: TRBJ1-6
CDR3 protein: ASSSLGTGRSPLH

V gene: TRBV18
CDR3 length: 10
J gene: TRBJ2-7
CDR3 protein: ASSPPSHEQY